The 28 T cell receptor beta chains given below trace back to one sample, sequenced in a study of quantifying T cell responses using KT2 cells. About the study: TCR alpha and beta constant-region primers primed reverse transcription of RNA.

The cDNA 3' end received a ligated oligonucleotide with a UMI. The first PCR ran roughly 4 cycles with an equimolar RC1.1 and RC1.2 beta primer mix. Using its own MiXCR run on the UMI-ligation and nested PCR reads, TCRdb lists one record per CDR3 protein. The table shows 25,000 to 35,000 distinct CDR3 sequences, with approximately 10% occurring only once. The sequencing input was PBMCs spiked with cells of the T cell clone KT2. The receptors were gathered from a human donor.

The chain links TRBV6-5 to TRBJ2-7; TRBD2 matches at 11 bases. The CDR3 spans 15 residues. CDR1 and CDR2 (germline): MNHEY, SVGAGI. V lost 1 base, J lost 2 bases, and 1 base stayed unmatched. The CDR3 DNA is TGTGCCAGCAGTTACTATAGCGGGGGGGCCTACGAGCAGTACTTC. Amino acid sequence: CASSYYSGGAYEQYF.

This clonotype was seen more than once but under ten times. CDR3: CATSDPGTSGSPTGELFF. As DNA, the CDR3 is TGTGCCACCAGTGATCCCGGGACTAGCGGGAGTCCCACCGGGGAGCTGTTTTTT. The chain employs TRBV24-1 and TRBJ2-2; 14 nucleotides match TRBD2. Trimming removed 3 bases from V and 4 bases from J; junction bases left unmatched: 6. The CDR3 spans 18 residues. The germline gives CDR1 KGHDR, CDR2 SFDVKD.

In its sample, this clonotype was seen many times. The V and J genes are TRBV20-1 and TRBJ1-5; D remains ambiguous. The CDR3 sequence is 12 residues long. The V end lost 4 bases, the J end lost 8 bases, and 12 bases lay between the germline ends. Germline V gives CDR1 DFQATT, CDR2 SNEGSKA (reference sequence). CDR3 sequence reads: CSAIGTMEPQHF. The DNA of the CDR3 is TGCAGTGCTATCGGAACAATGGAGCCCCAGCATTTT.

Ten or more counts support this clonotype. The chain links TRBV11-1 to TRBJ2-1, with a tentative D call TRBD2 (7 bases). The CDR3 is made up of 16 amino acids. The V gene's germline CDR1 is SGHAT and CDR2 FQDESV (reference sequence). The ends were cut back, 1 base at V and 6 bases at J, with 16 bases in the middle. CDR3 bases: TGTGCCAGCAGCTTAGAATGGGGGGGCACGATCAATGAGCAGTTCTTC. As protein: CASSLEWGGTINEQFF.

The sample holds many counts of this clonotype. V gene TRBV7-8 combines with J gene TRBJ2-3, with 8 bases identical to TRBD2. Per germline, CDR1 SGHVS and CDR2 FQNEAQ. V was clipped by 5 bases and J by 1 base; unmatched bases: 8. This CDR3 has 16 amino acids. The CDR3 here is CASSRDSGVGTDTQYF. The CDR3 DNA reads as TGTGCCAGCAGCCGTGATAGCGGGGTAGGCACAGATACGCAGTATTTT.

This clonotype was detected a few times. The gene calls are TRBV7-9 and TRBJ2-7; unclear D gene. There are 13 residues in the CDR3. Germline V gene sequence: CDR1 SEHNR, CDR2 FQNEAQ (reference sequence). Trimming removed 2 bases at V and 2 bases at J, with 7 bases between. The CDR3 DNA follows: TGTGCCAGCAGCTTAAACGCACCCTACGAGCAGTACTTC. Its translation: CASSLNAPYEQYF.

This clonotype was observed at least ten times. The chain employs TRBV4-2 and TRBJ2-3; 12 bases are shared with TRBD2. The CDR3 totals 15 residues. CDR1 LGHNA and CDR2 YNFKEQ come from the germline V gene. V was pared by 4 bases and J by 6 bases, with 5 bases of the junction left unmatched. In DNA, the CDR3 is TGTGCCAGCAGCCCTAGCGGGGGGGCCGTGGATACGCAGTATTTT. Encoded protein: CASSPSGGAVDTQYF.

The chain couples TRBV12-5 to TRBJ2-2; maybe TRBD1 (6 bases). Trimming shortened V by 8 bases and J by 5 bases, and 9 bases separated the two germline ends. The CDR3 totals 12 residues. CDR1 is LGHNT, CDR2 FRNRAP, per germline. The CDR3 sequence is CASSTGTGELFF. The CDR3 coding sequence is TGTGCTAGTTCCACAGGGACCGGGGAGCTGTTTTTT. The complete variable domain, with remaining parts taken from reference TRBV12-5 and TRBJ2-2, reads DARVTQTPRHKVTEMGQEVTMRCQPILGHNTVFWYRQTMMQGLELLAYFRNRAPLDDSGMPKDRFSAEMPDATLATLKIQPSEPRDSAVYFCASSTGTGELFFGEGSRLTVL.

DNA for the CDR3: TGCAGTGCTAGACCCCTGGGAGGGGGCGCTTCTGGGGCCAACGTCCTGACTTTC. Residues: CSARPLGGGASGANVLTF. This sequence joins TRBV20-1 and TRBJ2-6; D is possibly TRBD1 or TRBD2 (7 bases each). Germline loops: CDR1 DFQATT, CDR2 SNEGSKA (reference sequence). This CDR3 has 18 amino acids. Trimming removed 2 bases from V and 1 base from J, with 18 bases in between.

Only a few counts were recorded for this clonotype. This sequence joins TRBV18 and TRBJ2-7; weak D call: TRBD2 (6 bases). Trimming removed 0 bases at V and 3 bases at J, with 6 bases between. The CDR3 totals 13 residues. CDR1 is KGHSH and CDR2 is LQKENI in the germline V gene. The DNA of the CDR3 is TGTGCCAGCTCACCACCGGGGGGCTACGAGCAGTACTTC. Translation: CASSPPGGYEQYF.

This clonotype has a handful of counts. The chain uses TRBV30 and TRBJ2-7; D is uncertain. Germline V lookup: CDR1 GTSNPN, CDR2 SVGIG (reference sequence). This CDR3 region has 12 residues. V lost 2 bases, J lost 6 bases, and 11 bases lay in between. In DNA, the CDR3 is TGTGCCTGGAGTCCTTTAGCCGGCGAGCAGTACTTC. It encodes CAWSPLAGEQYF.

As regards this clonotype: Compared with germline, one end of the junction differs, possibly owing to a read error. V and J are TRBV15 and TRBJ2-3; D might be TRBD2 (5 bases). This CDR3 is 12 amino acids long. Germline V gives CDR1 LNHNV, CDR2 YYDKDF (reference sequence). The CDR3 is CATRREGSRQYF. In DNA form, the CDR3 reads TGTGCCACCAGGAGAGAGGGATCTAGGCAGTATTTT. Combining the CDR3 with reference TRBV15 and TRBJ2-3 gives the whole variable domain DAMVIQNPRYQVTQFGKPVTLSCSQTLNHNVMYWYQQKSSQAPKLLFHYYDKDFNNEADTPDNFQSRRPNTSFCFLDIRSPGLGDTAMYLCATRREGSRQYFGPGTRLTVL.

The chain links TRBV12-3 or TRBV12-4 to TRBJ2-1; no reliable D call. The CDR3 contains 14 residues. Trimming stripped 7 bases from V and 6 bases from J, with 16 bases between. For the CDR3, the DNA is TGTGCCAGCACCACCCATTTCTTCGGCAATGAGCAGTTCTTC. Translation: CASTTHFFGNEQFF.

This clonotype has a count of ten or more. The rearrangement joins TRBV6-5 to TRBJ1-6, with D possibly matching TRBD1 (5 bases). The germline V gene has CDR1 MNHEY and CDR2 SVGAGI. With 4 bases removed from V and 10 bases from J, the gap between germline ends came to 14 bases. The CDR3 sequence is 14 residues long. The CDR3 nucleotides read TGTGCCAGCAGTTCCTTCCAGTGGGGCTCACCCCTCCACTTT. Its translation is CASSSFQWGSPLHF.

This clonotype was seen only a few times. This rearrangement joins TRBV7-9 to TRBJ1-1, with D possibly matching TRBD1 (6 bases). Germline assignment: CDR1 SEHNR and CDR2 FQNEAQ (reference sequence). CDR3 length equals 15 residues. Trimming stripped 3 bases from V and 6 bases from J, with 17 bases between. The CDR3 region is CASSFLQGRGAEAFF. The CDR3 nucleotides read TGTGCCAGCAGCTTCTTACAGGGTCGGGGGGCTGAAGCTTTCTTT.

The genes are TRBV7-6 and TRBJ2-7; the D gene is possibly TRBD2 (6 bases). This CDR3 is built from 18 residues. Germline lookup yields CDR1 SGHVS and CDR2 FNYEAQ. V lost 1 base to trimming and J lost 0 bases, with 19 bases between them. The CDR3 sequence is CASSLVPTKREDSYEQYF. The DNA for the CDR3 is TGTGCCAGCAGCTTAGTTCCCACTAAGAGGGAGGACTCCTACGAGCAGTACTTC.

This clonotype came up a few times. The CDR3 is CASSPRTGEDTQYF. In DNA form, the CDR3 reads TGTGCCAGCAGCCCCCGGACAGGGGAAGATACGCAGTATTTT. This chain connects TRBV13 to TRBJ2-3; 9 nucleotides line up with TRBD1. The junction had 5 bases not matched to a gene; V was cut back by 5 bases and J by 5 bases. The CDR3 sequence is 14 residues long. Germline V gene lookup returns CDR1 PRHDT and CDR2 FYEKMQ (reference sequence).

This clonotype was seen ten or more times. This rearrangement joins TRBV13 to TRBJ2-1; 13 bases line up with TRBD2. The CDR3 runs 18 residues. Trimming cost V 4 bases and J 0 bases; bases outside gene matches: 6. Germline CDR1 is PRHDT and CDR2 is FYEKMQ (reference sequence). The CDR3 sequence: CASSSGTSGMSSYNEQFF. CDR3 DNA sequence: TGTGCCAGCAGCTCCGGGACTAGCGGGATGAGCTCCTACAATGAGCAGTTCTTC.

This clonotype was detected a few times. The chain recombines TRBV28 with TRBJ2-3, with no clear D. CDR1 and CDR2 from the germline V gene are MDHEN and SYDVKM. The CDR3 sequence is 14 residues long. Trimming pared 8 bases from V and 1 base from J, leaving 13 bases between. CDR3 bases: TGTGCCAGCCAACGGGCTGGCCGCACAGATACGCAGTATTTT. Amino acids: CASQRAGRTDTQYF.

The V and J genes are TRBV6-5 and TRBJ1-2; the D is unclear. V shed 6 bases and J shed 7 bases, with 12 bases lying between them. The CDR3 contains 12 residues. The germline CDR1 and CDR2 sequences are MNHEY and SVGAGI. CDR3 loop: CASRSVDPGYTF. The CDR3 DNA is TGTGCCAGCAGATCCGTTGATCCTGGCTACACCTTC.

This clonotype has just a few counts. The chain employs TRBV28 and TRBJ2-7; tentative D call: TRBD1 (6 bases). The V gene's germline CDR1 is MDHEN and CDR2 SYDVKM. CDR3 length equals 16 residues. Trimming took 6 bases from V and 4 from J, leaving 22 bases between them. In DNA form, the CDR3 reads TGTGCCAGCAGCTTCTCTTATGGGGTGCAGGGGTACGAGCAGTACTTC. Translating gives CASSFSYGVQGYEQYF.

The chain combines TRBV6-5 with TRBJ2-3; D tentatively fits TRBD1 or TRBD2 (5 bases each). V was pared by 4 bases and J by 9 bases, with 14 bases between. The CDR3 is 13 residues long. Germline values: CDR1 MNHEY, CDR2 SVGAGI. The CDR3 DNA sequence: TGTGCCAGCAGTTCCCCTGGGGGTGGAACGCAGTATTTT. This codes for CASSSPGGGTQYF.

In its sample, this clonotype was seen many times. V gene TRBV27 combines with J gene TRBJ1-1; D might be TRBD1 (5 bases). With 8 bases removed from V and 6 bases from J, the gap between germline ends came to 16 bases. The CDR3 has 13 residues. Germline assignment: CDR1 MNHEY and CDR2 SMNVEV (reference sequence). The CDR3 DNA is TGTGCCAGCCGCGACGGGGGAGGTCCTGAAGCTTTCTTT. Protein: CASRDGGGPEAFF.

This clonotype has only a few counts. CDR3 region: CASSPDYGYTF. In DNA form, the CDR3 reads TGTGCCAGCTCACCAGACTATGGCTACACCTTC. This chain links TRBV18 with TRBJ1-2; no reliable D call. CDR3 size: 11 residues. The V and J ends lost 2 bases and 3 bases respectively, with 1 base between them. CDR1 and CDR2 from the germline V gene are KGHSH and LQKENI.

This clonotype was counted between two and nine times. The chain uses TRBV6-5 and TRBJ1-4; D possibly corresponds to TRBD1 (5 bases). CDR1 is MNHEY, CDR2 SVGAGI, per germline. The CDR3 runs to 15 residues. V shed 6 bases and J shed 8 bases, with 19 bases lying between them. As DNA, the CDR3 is TGTGCCAGCAGGACAACAGGCCAGCCGCGGGAAAAACTGTTTTTT. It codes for CASRTTGQPREKLFF.

Here the CDR3 reads CASKNWGQSYEQYF. The CDR3 DNA reads as TGTGCCAGCAAAAACTGGGGACAGTCCTACGAGCAGTACTTC. The J gene is TRBJ2-7, the V gene TRBV12-3 or TRBV12-4; 7 nucleotides line up with TRBD1. V lost 7 bases to trimming and J lost 1 base; unmatched junction nucleotides: 7. This CDR3 is built from 14 residues.

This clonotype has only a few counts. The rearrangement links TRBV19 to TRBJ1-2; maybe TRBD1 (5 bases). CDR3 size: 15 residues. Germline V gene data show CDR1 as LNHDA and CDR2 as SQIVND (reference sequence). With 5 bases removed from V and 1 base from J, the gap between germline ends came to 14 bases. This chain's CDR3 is CASSAGTDDNYGYTF. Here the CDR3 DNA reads TGTGCCAGTAGTGCCGGGACTGACGATAACTATGGCTACACCTTC.

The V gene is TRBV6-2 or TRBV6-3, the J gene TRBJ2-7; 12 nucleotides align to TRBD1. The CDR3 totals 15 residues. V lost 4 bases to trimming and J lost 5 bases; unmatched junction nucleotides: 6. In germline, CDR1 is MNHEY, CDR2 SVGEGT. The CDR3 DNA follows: TGTGCCAGCAGTTCGATCCGGGACAGGGGGCACGAGCAGTACTTC. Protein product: CASSSIRDRGHEQYF.